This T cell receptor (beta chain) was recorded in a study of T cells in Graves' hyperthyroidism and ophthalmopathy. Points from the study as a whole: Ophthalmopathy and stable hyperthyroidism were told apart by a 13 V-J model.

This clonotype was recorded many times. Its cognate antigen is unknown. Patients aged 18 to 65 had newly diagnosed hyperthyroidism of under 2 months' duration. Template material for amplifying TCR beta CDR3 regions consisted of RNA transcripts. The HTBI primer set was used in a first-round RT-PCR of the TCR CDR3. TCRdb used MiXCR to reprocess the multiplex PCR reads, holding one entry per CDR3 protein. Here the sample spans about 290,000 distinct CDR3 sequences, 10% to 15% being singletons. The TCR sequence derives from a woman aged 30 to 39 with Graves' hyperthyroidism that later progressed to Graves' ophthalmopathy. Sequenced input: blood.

The CDR3, as DNA: TGTGCCAGCAGTTTATCCTTAGGGCGTCCCACAGATACGCAGTATTTT. Translating gives CASSLSLGRPTDTQYF. The genes are TRBV27 and TRBJ2-3; D gene ambiguous. The CDR3 is 16 amino acids. Trimming removed 0 bases at V and 2 bases at J, with 12 bases between. CDR1 is MNHEY, CDR2 SMNVEV, per germline (reference sequence).